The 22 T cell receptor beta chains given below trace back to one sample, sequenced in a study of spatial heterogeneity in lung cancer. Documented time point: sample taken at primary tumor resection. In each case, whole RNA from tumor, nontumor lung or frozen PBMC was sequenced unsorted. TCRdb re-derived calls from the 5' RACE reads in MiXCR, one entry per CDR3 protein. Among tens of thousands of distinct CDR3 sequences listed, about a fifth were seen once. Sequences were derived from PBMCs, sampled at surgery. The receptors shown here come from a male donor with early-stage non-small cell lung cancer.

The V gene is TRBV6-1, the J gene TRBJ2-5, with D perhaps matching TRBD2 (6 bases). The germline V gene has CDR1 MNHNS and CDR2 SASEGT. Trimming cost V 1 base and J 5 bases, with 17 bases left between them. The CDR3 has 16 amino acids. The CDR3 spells CASSEGVAAALETQYF. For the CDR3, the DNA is TGTGCCAGCAGTGAAGGGGTAGCGGCGGCCCTTGAGACCCAGTACTTC.

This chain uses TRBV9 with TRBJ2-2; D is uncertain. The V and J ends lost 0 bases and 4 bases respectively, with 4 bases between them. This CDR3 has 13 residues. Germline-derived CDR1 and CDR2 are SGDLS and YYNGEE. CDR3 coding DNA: TGTGCCAGCAGCGTAGGGGGCACCGGGGAGCTGTTTTTT. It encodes CASSVGGTGELFF.

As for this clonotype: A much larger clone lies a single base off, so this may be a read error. The CDR3 sequence: CASSLTGETQYF. CDR3 DNA sequence: TGTGCCAGCAGTTTAACGGGAGAGACCCAGTACTTC. The chain joins TRBV12-3 or TRBV12-4 to TRBJ2-5; D is ambiguous. The ends were cut back, 2 bases at V and 4 bases at J, with 5 bases in the middle. CDR3 length: 12 residues.

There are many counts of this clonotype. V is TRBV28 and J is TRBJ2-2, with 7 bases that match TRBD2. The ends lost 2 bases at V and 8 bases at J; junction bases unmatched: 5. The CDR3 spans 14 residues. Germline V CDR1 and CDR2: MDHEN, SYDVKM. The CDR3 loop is CASSLAGDGGELFF. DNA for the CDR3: TGTGCCAGCAGTTTAGCGGGAGACGGAGGGGAGCTGTTTTTT.

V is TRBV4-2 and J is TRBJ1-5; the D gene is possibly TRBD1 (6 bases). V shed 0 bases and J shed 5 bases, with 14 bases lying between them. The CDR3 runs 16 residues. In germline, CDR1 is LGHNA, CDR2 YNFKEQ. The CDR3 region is CASSQDVWGADQPQHF. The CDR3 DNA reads TGTGCCAGCAGCCAAGATGTATGGGGGGCTGATCAGCCCCAGCATTTT.

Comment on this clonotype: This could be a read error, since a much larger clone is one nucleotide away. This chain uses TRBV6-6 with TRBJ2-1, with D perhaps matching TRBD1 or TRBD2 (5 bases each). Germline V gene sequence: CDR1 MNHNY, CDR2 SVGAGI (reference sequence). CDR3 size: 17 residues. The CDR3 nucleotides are TGTGCCAGCAGTTACTCTAATCCCGGGACCATCTACAATGAGCAGTCCTTC. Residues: CASSYSNPGTIYNEQSF.

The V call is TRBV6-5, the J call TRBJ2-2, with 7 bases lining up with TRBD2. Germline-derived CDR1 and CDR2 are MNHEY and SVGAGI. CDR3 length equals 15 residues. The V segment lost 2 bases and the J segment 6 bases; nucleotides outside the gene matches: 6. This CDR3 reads CASSYPSGGPGELFF. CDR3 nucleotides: TGTGCCAGCAGTTACCCTAGCGGAGGTCCCGGGGAGCTGTTTTTT.

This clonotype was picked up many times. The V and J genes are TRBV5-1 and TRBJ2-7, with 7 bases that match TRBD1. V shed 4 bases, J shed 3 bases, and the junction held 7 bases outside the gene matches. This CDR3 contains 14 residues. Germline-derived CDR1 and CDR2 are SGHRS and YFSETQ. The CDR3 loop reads CASSLRQGYYEQYF. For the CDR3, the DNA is TGCGCCAGCAGCCTAAGACAGGGCTACTACGAGCAGTACTTC.

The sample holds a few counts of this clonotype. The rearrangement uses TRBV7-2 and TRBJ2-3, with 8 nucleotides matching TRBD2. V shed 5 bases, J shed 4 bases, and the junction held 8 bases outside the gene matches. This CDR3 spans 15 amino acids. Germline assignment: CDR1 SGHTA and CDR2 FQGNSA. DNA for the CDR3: TGTGCCAGCAGCAGATGGACTAGCCCCCCAGATACGCAGTATTTT. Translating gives CASSRWTSPPDTQYF.

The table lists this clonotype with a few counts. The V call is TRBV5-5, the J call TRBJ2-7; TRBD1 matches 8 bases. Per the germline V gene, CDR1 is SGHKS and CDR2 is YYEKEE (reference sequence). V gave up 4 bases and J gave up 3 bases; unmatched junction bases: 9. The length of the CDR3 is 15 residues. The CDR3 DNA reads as TGTGCCAGCAGCACACCCGGGGGACAGGACTACGAGCAGTACTTC. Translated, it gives CASSTPGGQDYEQYF.

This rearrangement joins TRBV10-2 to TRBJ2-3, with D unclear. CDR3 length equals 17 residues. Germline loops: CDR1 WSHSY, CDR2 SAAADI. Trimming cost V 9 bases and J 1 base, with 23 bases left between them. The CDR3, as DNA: TGCGCCAGGTTACTCCGGGCCCCAAGGAGCGGCACAGATACGCAGTATTTT. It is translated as CARLLRAPRSGTDTQYF.

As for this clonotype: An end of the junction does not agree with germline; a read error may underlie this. The CDR3 is CANSFGAGELFF. DNA of the CDR3: TGTGCCAACAGTTTTGGGGCCGGGGAGCTGTTTTTT. The chain joins TRBV28 to TRBJ2-2; D is undetermined. Per germline, CDR1 MDHEN and CDR2 SYDVKM. The length of the CDR3 is 12 residues.

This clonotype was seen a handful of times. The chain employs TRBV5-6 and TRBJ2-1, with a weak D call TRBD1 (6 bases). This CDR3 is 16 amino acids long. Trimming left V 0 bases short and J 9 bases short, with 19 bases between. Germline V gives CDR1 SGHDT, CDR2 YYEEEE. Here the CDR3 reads CASSLAGRTAFGEQFF. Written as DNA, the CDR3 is TGTGCCAGCAGCTTGGCCGGTCGGACAGCGTTTGGTGAGCAGTTCTTC.

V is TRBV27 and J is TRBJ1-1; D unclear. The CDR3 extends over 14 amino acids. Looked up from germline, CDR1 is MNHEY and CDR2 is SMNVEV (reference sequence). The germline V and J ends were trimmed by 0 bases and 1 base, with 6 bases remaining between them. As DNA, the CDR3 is TGTGCCAGCAGTTTATCGGAGGGGAACACTGAAGCTTTCTTT. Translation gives CASSLSEGNTEAFF.

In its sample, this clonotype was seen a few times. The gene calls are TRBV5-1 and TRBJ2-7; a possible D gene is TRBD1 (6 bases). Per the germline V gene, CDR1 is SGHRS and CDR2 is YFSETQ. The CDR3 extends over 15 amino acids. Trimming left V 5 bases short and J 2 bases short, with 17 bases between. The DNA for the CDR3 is TGCGCCAGCAGTCCAGGGGTGCCTTTAGCCTACGAGCAGTACTTC. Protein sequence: CASSPGVPLAYEQYF. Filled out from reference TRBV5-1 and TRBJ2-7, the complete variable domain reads KAGVTQTPRYLIKTRGQQVTLSCSPISGHRSVSWYQQTPGQGLQFLFEYFSETQRNKGNFPGRFSGRQFSNSRSEMNVSTLELGDSALYLCASSPGVPLAYEQYFGPGTRLTVT.

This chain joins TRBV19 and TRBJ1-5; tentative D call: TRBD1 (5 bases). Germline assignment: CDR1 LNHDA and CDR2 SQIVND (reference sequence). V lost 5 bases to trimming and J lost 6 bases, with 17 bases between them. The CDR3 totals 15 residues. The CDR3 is CASSPTGRATQPQHF. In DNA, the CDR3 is TGTGCCAGTAGTCCGACGGGCAGGGCGACTCAGCCCCAGCATTTT.

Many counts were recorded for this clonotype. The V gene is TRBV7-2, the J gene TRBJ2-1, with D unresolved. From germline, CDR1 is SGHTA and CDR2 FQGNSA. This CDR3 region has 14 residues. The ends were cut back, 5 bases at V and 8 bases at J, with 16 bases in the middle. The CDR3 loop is CASSTRPGRDEQFF. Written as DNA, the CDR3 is TGTGCCAGCAGCACACGCCCCGGCCGGGATGAGCAGTTCTTC. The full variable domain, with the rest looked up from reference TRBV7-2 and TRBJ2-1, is GAGVSQSPSNKVTEKGKDVELRCDPISGHTALYWYRQSLGQGLEFLIYFQGNSAPDKSGLPSDRFSAERTGGSVSTLTIQRTQQEDSAVYLCASSTRPGRDEQFFGPGTRLTVL.

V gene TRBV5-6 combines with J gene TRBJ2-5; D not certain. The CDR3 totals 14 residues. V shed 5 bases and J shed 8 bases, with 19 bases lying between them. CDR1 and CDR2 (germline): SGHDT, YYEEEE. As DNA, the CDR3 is TGTGCCAGCAGTTCGGGCAGGACCGAGTCCACCCAGTACTTC. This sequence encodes CASSSGRTESTQYF.

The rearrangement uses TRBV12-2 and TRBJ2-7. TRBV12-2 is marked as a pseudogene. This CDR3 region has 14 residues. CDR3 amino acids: CASRPSGNFHEQYF. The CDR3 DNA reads TGTGCAAGTCGCCCTAGCGGGAACTTCCACGAGCAGTACTTC.

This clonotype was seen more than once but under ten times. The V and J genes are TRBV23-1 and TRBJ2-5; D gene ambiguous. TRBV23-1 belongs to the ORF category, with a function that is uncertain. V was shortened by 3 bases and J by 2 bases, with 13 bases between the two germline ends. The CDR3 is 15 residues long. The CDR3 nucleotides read TGCGCCAGCAGTCACCTACTCGATAGTCAAGAGACCCAGTACTTC. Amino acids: CASSHLLDSQETQYF.

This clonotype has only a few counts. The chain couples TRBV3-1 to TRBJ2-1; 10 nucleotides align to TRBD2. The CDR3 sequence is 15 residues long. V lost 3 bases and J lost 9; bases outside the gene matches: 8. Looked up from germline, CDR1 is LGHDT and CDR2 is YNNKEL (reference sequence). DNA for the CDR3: TGTGCCAGCAGCCAGTGGCTAGCGGGAGAGGGTGAGCAGTTCTTC. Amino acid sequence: CASSQWLAGEGEQFF.

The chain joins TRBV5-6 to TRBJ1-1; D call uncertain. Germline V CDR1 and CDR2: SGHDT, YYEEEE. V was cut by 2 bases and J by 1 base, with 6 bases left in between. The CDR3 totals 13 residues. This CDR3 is CASSFGSNTEAFF. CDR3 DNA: TGTGCCAGCAGCTTTGGATCGAACACTGAAGCTTTCTTT.